This passage covers 30 T cell receptor beta chains from one sample sequenced in a study of T cell responses to AZD1222 COVID-19 vaccine. This table comes from immunoSEQ multiplex PCR, and its TCRdb copy is limited to in-frame clones, with some not included. This sample has more than 110,000 clones, with 92% found just once. The source material was peripheral blood, sampled on day 0 of AZD1222 vaccination. Source of these receptors: an adult in good health.

This chain joins TRBV28 and TRBJ1-1, with D perhaps matching TRBD1 (6 bases). Germline loops: CDR1 MDHEN, CDR2 SYDVKM. The CDR3 contains 17 residues. V was clipped by 7 bases and J by 3 bases, with 24 bases between them. CDR3 nucleotides: TGTGCCAGCATCCGCGGACAGATTCTTCGGTTGGACACTGAAGCTTTCTTT. Protein: CASIRGQILRLDTEAFF.

CDR3 bases: TGTGCCAGCCGCGTGGCGCGGAGTCTTCAAGAGACCCAGTACTTC. This sequence encodes CASRVARSLQETQYF. V and J are TRBV28 and TRBJ2-5; D remains unclear. Germline-derived CDR1 and CDR2 are MDHEN and SYDVKM. Trimming removed 8 bases from V and 2 bases from J, with 18 bases in between. The CDR3 runs 15 residues.

The J gene is TRBJ2-7, the V gene TRBV12-5; 7 bases fit TRBD2. CDR1 and CDR2 from the germline V gene are LGHNT and FRNRAP. CDR3 length equals 13 residues. V was clipped by 8 bases and J by 2 bases; unmatched bases: 6. CDR3 nucleotide sequence: TGTGCTAGTTTCTCTAGCGGAGCCTACGAGCAGTACTTC. The encoded protein is CASFSSGAYEQYF.

This clone was observed a single time. This chain connects TRBV5-1 to TRBJ2-7; TRBD1 matches at 9 bases. Germline loops: CDR1 SGHRS, CDR2 YFSETQ. The V gene end was trimmed by 3 bases and the J gene end by 6 bases; junction bases not matched to a gene: 10. This CDR3 has 15 residues. CDR3 sequence (DNA): TGCGCCAGCAGCTGGGACAGGGTGCTTGGGGGCGAGCAGTACTTC. This codes for CASSWDRVLGGEQYF. The full variable domain, with the rest looked up from reference TRBV5-1 and TRBJ2-7, is KAGVTQTPRYLIKTRGQQVTLSCSPISGHRSVSWYQQTPGQGLQFLFEYFSETQRNKGNFPGRFSGRQFSNSRSEMNVSTLELGDSALYLCASSWDRVLGGEQYFGPGTRLTVT.

This sequence joins TRBV7-7 and TRBJ2-1, with 7 bases identical to TRBD1. Trimming cost V 1 base and J 3 bases; bases outside gene matches: 3. Germline V gene lookup returns CDR1 SSHAT and CDR2 FNYEAQ (reference sequence). This CDR3 region has 15 residues. In nucleotides, the CDR3 is TGTGCCAGCAGCTTAGGACAGGGAATCTACAATGAGCAGTTCTTC. Translated: CASSLGQGIYNEQFF.

This sequence joins TRBV30 and TRBJ1-2; no firm D call. Trimming shortened V by 7 bases and J by 2 bases, and 14 bases separated the two germline ends. The CDR3 has 13 amino acids. The germline V gene encodes CDR1 GTSNPN and CDR2 SVGIG (reference sequence). The CDR3 loop reads CALRTQRNYGYTF. CDR3 DNA sequence: TGTGCCTTACGGACCCAAAGGAACTATGGCTACACCTTC. The whole variable domain, filled in from reference TRBV30 and TRBJ1-2, reads SQTIHQWPATLVQPVGSPLSLECTVEGTSNPNLYWYRQAAGRGLQLLFYSVGIGQISSEVPQNLSASRPQDRQFILSSKKLLLSDSGFYLCALRTQRNYGYTFGSGTRLTVV.

CDR3 nucleotide sequence: TGCGCCAGCAGCCTTAGGTGGACTGGCGCAGATACGCAGTATTTT. It specifies CASSLRWTGADTQYF. J is TRBJ2-3 and V is TRBV4-1; D possibly corresponds to TRBD2 (5 bases). In germline, CDR1 is MGHRA, CDR2 YSYEKL. The germline V and J ends were trimmed by 4 bases and 4 bases, with 15 bases remaining between them. CDR3 length: 15 residues.

A single count supports this clone. This chain uses TRBV28 with TRBJ2-7; D tentatively reads TRBD1 or TRBD2 (5 bases each). V lost 7 bases, J lost 5 bases, and 21 bases lay in between. The CDR3 consists of 15 residues. Germline-derived CDR1 and CDR2 are MDHEN and SYDVKM. As DNA, the CDR3 is TGTGCCAGCACCCTAGGTGAGCAGGGAGTCGACGAGCAGTACTTC. This codes for CASTLGEQGVDEQYF.

This chain connects TRBV5-1 to TRBJ1-1; no reliable D call. V lost 0 bases to trimming and J lost 0 bases, with 9 bases between them. The CDR3 contains 15 residues. Germline CDR1 reads SGHRS; CDR2 reads YFSETQ. Here the CDR3 DNA reads TGCGCCAGCAGCTTGGCCGGGAGAGTGAACACTGAAGCTTTCTTT. It codes for CASSLAGRVNTEAFF.

The rearrangement links TRBV7-3 to TRBJ2-1; tentative D call: TRBD2 (5 bases). Germline loops: CDR1 SGHTA, CDR2 FQGTGA. Trimming left V 2 bases short and J 10 bases short, with 15 bases between. The CDR3 runs to 14 residues. CDR3 DNA: TGTGCCAGCAGCTTACCCGGGGATACCCCCGAGCAGTTCTTC. Its translation: CASSLPGDTPEQFF.

The genes are TRBV6-6 and TRBJ1-4; 11 bases are shared with TRBD1. CDR1 is MNHNY and CDR2 is SVGAGI in the germline V gene (reference sequence). With V trimmed by 0 bases and J by 8 bases, 5 bases remained unmatched. The CDR3 runs 16 residues. CDR3 sequence reads: CASSYSIRTGGEKLFF. CDR3 DNA sequence: TGTGCCAGCAGTTACTCGATTCGGACAGGGGGCGAAAAACTGTTTTTT.

The genes are TRBV27 and TRBJ2-4; 10 nucleotides line up with TRBD1. With V trimmed by 7 bases and J by 6 bases, 3 bases remained unmatched. The CDR3 is 13 amino acids. Germline V lookup: CDR1 MNHEY, CDR2 SMNVEV (reference sequence). CDR3 protein: CASTGQGGNIQYF. The CDR3 DNA follows: TGTGCCAGCACAGGACAGGGGGGAAACATTCAGTACTTC.

This chain links TRBV4-3 with TRBJ1-2; D ambiguous. The CDR3 runs 12 residues. V dropped 4 bases and J dropped 8 bases, with 11 bases sitting between them. Germline lookup yields CDR1 LGHNA and CDR2 YSLEER. The chain's CDR3 is CASSRAGVGYTF. In nucleotides, the CDR3 is TGCGCCAGCAGCCGGGCCGGGGTGGGCTACACCTTC.

The V call is TRBV27, the J call TRBJ1-5; D is unclear. CDR1 MNHEY and CDR2 SMNVEV come from the germline V gene (reference sequence). The CDR3 covers 16 residues. Trimming left V 7 bases short and J 0 bases short, with 16 bases between. The CDR3 region is CASKPLPTYSNQPQHF. The CDR3 region has the DNA TGTGCCAGCAAACCCCTCCCAACGTATAGCAATCAGCCCCAGCATTTT.

Remarks on this clone: This same CDR3 is encoded by further DNA sequences in the sample. The CDR3 spells CASSPSYYEQYF. In DNA, the CDR3 is TGTGCCAGCAGTCCTTCTTACTACGAGCAGTACTTC. This sequence joins TRBV6-5 and TRBJ2-7; D uncertain. Trimming took off 5 bases at V and 3 bases at J, with 8 bases between the two ends. In germline, CDR1 is MNHEY, CDR2 SVGAGI. The CDR3 totals 12 residues.

The CDR3 nucleotides are TGTGCCAGTAGTACCCCAGGGACTAATGAAAAACTGTTTTTT. It translates to CASSTPGTNEKLFF. This rearrangement joins TRBV19 to TRBJ1-4; the D gene is possibly TRBD1 (5 bases). The CDR3 is 14 residues long. V lost 4 bases and J lost 2, with 8 bases in between. In germline, CDR1 is LNHDA, CDR2 SQIVND (reference sequence).

This sequence joins TRBV2 and TRBJ2-7; TRBD1 agrees at 8 bases. Germline CDR1 and CDR2: SNHLY and FYNNEI. The CDR3 totals 15 residues. J gave up 6 bases and V 6 bases, and 13 bases lay outside the gene matches. CDR3 in amino acids: CASRTTGQGAFEQYF. DNA for the CDR3: TGTGCCAGCAGGACAACGGGCCAGGGGGCGTTCGAGCAGTACTTC.

The chain combines TRBV5-1 with TRBJ2-2; D call uncertain. The CDR3 is 15 amino acids. V was trimmed by 2 bases and J by 2 bases, leaving 10 bases between them. Germline V gene sequence: CDR1 SGHRS, CDR2 YFSETQ. The CDR3 spells CASSFFTLNTGELFF. The CDR3 DNA follows: TGCGCCAGCAGCTTTTTCACGCTCAACACCGGGGAGCTGTTTTTT.

This clone came up once. V usage is TRBV27 and J usage is TRBJ1-2, with D possibly being TRBD1 (5 bases). With 5 bases removed from V and 4 bases from J, the gap between germline ends came to 20 bases. The germline V gene encodes CDR1 MNHEY and CDR2 SMNVEV (reference sequence). The CDR3 has 16 residues. This CDR3 is CASSPILGGGTYGYTF. The CDR3 DNA follows: TGTGCCAGCAGTCCGATCCTGGGGGGGGGTACCTATGGCTACACCTTC.

This clone is a singleton in its sample. The J gene is TRBJ1-3, the V gene TRBV19, with D possibly being TRBD1 (6 bases). This CDR3 has 12 residues. The V gene lost 10 bases and the J gene lost 3 bases, with 10 bases spanning the gap. Per germline, CDR1 LNHDA and CDR2 SQIVND (reference sequence). CDR3 nucleotides: TGTGCCACTACAGGGCGTGGAAACACCATATATTTT. Protein sequence: CATTGRGNTIYF.

The CDR3 DNA follows: TGTGCCAGCAGTTTAGCGGGATACGAGCAGTACTTC. As protein: CASSLAGYEQYF. V and J are TRBV12-3 or TRBV12-4 and TRBJ2-7; D is uncertain. V lost 0 bases and J 4 bases, leaving 4 bases between the germline ends. The CDR3 spans 12 residues.

The V and J genes are TRBV10-3 and TRBJ2-1, with 12 nucleotides matching TRBD2. Germline V CDR1 and CDR2: ENHRY, SYGVKD. The CDR3 runs 15 residues. Trimming took 4 bases from V and 6 from J; bases not matched to a gene: 4. CDR3 in DNA: TGTGCCATCAGTGGAGGACTAGCGGGATCCAATGAGCAGTTCTTC. It codes for CAISGGLAGSNEQFF.

The rearrangement links TRBV27 to TRBJ2-7; D perhaps matches TRBD2 (6 bases). This CDR3 is built from 15 residues. The germline CDR1 and CDR2 sequences are MNHEY and SMNVEV (reference sequence). Trimming removed 6 bases from V and 0 bases from J, with 15 bases in between. The CDR3 is CASSLNSGVSYEQYF. Here the CDR3 DNA reads TGTGCCAGCAGCTTAAATAGCGGAGTCTCCTACGAGCAGTACTTC.

This chain uses TRBV27 with TRBJ2-7, with D possibly called TRBD1 or TRBD2 (5 bases each). The CDR3 sequence is 13 residues long. CDR1 MNHEY and CDR2 SMNVEV come from the germline V gene (reference sequence). V lost 6 bases, J lost 1 base, and 10 bases lay in between. The CDR3 sequence is CASSRGSSYEQYF. In nucleotides, the CDR3 is TGTGCCAGCAGCCGGGGCAGTTCCTACGAGCAGTACTTC.

The J gene is TRBJ2-5, the V gene TRBV25-1; the match to TRBD2 covers 7 bases. The CDR3 length is 15 residues. The junction had 14 bases not matched to a gene; V was cut back by 4 bases and J by 9 bases. The germline CDR1 and CDR2 sequences are MGHDK and SYGVNS. In DNA, the CDR3 is TGTGCCAGCAGTGCCCTAGGGGACTCTCGGGGGGCCCAGTACTTC. Translating it yields CASSALGDSRGAQYF.

Only one count was recorded for this clone. CDR3 coding DNA: TGCGCCAGCAGTGATGTCCGGAGCCACCAAGAGACCCAGTACTTC. It codes for CASSDVRSHQETQYF. The rearrangement joins TRBV10-1 to TRBJ2-5; no firm D call. Trimming removed 3 bases at V and 0 bases at J, with 11 bases between. The CDR3 covers 15 residues. In germline, CDR1 is WNHNN, CDR2 SYGVQD (reference sequence).

Only one count was recorded for this clone. This rearrangement joins TRBV6-5 to TRBJ1-1; D remains unclear. CDR1 and CDR2 (germline): MNHEY, SVGAGI. The CDR3 length is 13 residues. Trimming took 5 bases from V and 8 from J, leaving 15 bases between them. Here the CDR3 DNA reads TGTGCCAGCAGTCACCGCGCGACCCCCGAAGCTTTCTTT. Residues: CASSHRATPEAFF.

The chain employs TRBV4-3 and TRBJ2-5, with D maybe TRBD1 (6 bases). V lost 0 bases and J lost 4, with 27 bases in between. This CDR3 has 20 residues. Germline assignment: CDR1 LGHNA and CDR2 YSLEER. CDR3 DNA sequence: TGCGCCAGCAGCCAAGACCTCGGAGCAGGGGCCCTTGCCTGGCCAGAGACCCAGTACTTC. Translation gives CASSQDLGAGALAWPETQYF.

This clone is a singleton in its sample. This sequence joins TRBV6-5 and TRBJ1-1; D not certain. The CDR3 is 14 amino acids. Trimming left V 6 bases short and J 1 base short, with 12 bases between. Germline CDR1 and CDR2: MNHEY and SVGAGI. CDR3 DNA sequence: TGTGCCAGCAGGGTGGCGTCGGGGAACACTGAAGCTTTCTTT. As protein: CASRVASGNTEAFF.

This chain links TRBV28 with TRBJ2-2; 8 bases match TRBD1. Germline lookup yields CDR1 MDHEN and CDR2 SYDVKM. Germline trimming cut 7 bases from V and 6 bases from J; bases unmatched to any gene: 13. This CDR3 has 16 amino acids. CDR3 sequence: CASKYGPLQGAGELFF. As DNA, the CDR3 is TGTGCCAGCAAATACGGCCCATTACAGGGGGCCGGGGAGCTGTTTTTT.